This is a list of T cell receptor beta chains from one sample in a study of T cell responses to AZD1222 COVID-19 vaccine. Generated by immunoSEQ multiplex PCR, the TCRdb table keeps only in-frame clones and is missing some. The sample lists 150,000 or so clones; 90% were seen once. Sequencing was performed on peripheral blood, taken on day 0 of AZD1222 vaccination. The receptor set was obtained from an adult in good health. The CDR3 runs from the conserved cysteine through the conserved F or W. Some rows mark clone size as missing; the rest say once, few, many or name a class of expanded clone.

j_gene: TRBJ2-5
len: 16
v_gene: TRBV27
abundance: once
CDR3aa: CASSDSRSSGQETQYF

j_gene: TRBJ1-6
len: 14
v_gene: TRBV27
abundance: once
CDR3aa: CASKGTASNSPLHF

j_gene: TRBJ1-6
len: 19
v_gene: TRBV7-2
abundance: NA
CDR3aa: CASSLAKGVGDRLRSPLHF

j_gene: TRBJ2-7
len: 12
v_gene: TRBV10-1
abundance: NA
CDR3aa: CASSEGESEQYF

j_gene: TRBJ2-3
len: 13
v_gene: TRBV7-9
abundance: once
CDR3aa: CASSPRNTDTQYF

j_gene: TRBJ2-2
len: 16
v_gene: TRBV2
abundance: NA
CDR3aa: CASRGFSSANTGELFF

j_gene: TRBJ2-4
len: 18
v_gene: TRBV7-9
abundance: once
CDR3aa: CASSPQVFRGGAKNIQYF

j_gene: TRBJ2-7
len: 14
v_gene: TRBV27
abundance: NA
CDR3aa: CASTPSPDSYEQYF

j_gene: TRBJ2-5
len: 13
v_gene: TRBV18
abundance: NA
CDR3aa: CASSPPGDETQYF

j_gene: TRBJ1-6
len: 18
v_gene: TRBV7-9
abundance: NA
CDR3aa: CASSLALGRGRNNSPLHF

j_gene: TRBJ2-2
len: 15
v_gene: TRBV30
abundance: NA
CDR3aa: CAWSPWTGRTGELFF

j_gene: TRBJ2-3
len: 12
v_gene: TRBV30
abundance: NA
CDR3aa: CAWTPLGDTQYF

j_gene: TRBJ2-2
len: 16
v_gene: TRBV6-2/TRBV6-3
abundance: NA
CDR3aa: CASSSKSGGALGELFF

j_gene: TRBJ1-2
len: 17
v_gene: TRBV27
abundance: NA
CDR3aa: CASSFAHEGGAVDGYTF

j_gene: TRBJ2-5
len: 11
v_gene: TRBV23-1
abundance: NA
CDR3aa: CASSQSETQYF

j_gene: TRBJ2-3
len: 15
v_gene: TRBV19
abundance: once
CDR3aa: CASSSQGTSTDTQYF

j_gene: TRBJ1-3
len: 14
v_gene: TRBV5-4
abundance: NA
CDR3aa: CASSFHGGGNTIYF

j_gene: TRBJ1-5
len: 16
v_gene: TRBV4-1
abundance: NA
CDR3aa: CASSLSTGQTNQPQHF

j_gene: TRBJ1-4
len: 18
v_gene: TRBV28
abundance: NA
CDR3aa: CASRLDRSLGGTNEKLFF

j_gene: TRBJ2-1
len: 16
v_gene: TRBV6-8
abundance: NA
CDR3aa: CASSYKTGEFCNEQFF

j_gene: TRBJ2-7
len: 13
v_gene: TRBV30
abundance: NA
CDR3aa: CAWSVSRGHEQYF

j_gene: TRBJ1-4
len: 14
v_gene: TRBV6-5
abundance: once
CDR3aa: CASSPSGVNEKLFF

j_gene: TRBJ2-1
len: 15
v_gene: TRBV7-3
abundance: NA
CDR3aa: CASSYSGGSYNEQFF

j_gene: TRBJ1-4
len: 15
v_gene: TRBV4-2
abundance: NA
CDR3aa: CASTLGGQGERKLFF

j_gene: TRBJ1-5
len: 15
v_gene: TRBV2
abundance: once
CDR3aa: CASSEALLSNQPQHF

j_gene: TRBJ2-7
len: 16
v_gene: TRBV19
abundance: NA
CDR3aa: CASSTEGQGGSYEQYF

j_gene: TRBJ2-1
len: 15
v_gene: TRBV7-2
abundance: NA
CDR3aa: CASSLLAGGANEQFF

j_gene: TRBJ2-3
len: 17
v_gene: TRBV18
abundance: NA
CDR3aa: CASSPPSQGRSTDTQYF

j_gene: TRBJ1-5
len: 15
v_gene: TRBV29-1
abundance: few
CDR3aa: CSVEEGTGGNQPQHF

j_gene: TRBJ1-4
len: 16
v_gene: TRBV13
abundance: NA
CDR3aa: CASSRGGGLGNEKLFF

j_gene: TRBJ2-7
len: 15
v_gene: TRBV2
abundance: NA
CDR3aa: CASSRGGGAGYEQYF

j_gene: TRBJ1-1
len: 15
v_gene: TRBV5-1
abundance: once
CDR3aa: CASSLEGLSTRMAFF

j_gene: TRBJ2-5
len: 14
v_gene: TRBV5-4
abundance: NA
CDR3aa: CASSLGTGQETQYF

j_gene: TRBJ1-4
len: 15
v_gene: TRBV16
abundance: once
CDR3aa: CASSPLGGPNEKLFF

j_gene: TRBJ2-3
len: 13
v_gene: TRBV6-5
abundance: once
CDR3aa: CASSYSNGDTQYF

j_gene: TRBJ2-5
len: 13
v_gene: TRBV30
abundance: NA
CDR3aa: CAWSVGVEETQYF

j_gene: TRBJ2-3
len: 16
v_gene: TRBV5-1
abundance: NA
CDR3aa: CASSFGPGSSTDTQYF

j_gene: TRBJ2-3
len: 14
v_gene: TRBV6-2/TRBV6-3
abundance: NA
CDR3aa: CASSYTLGADTQYF

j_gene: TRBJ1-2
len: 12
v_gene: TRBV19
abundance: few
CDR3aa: CASSYRLNGYTF

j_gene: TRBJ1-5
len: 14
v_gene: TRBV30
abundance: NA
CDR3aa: CAWRAQGGNQPQHF

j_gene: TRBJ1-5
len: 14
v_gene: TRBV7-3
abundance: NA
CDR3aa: CASSSRDKNQPQHF

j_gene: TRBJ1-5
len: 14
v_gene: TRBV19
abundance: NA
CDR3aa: CASIADGGDQPQHF

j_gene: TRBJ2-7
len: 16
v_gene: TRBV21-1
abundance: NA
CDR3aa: CASSPRDRGYSYEQYF

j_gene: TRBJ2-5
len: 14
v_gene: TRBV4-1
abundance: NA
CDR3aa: CASSQPGGAKTQYF

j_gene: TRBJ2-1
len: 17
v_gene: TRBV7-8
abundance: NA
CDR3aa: CASSLGAWGGTYNEQFF

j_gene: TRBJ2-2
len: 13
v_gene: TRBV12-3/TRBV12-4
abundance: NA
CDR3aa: CASRGTSPGGLFF

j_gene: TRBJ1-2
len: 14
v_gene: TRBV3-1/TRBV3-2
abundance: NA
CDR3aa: CASSPRDSMGGYTF

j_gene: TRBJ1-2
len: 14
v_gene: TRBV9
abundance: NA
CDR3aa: CASSVDSFNYGYTF

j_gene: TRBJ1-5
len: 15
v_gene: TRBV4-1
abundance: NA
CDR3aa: CASSPYIESNQPQHF

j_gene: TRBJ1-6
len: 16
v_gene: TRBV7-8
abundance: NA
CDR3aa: CASSLGRDDEYSPLHF